Below, one T cell receptor (beta chain) is given with its context. Sequenced by immunoSEQ multiplex PCR; TCRdb stores in-frame clones only, minus some. Among roughly 3,300 clones listed, more than 70% were seen once. The data stem from a study of blood T cell repertoires in COVID-19. The CDR3 is 15 residues long. The trim removed 4 bases at V and 2 bases at J, leaving 7 bases unmatched. Germline CDR1 reads LGHNA; CDR2 reads YSLEER. Sample: peripheral blood. The chain employs TRBV4-3 and TRBJ2-7, with 8 bases fitting TRBD2. The TCR sequence derives from a human donor in a cohort sampled during active COVID-19. CDR3 in DNA: TGCGCCAGCAGCCCGGGGGGTAGCGGGGCCTACGAGCAGTACTTC. This gives the protein CASSPGGSGAYEQYF.